The 25 T cell receptor beta chains reported below all come from one sample, sequenced in a study of blood T cell repertoires in COVID-19 (dated by TCRdb to 2020 to 2021). Library method: the immunoSEQ multiplex PCR assay. This immuneACCESS table, as held by TCRdb, lists in-frame sequences with V and J called but not all clones. Of the missing ones, under half trace to an unresolved V gene in checked studies; the others have no known cause. This sample gives about 270,000 clones in total; 75% to 90% of them show up just once. The ten largest clones add up to under 15% of the sample. Sequencing input: peripheral blood. These receptors were obtained from a woman in her seventies with COVID-19, enrolled during active disease.

The V gene is TRBV5-1, the J gene TRBJ2-2; a possible D gene is TRBD2 (7 bases). CDR1 is SGHRS and CDR2 is YFSETQ in the germline V gene. This CDR3 is built from 15 residues. Trimming pared 4 bases from V and 6 bases from J, leaving 16 bases between. CDR3 coding DNA: TGCGCCAGCAGCATGGTCGCGGGGGCGGCCGGGGAGCTGTTTTTT. Protein product: CASSMVAGAAGELFF.

This sequence joins TRBV6-5 and TRBJ2-7; TRBD1 matches 9 bases. Germline V gene data show CDR1 as MNHEY and CDR2 as SVGAGI. The CDR3 is 13 amino acids. Trimming at V came to 4 bases and at J to 2 bases, leaving 0 bases not matched to a gene. DNA of the CDR3: TGTGCCAGCAGTTGGGACAGGGCCTACGAGCAGTACTTC. Translated: CASSWDRAYEQYF.

The genes are TRBV4-1 and TRBJ2-1, with D unresolved. V lost 1 base to trimming and J lost 1 base, with 8 bases between them. Germline lookup yields CDR1 MGHRA and CDR2 YSYEKL. This CDR3 contains 15 residues. CDR3 sequence (DNA): TGCGCCAGCAGCCAAGGGGCGCCTTCCTACAATGAGCAGTTCTTC. It is translated as CASSQGAPSYNEQFF.

The CDR3 DNA follows: TGTGCCAGCAGCAAAGACAGGGCCTTCAACACCGGGGAGCTGTTTTTT. It codes for CASSKDRAFNTGELFF. The chain uses TRBV28 and TRBJ2-2; 7 bases match TRBD1. The V segment lost 6 bases and the J segment 2 bases; nucleotides outside the gene matches: 9. The V gene's germline CDR1 is MDHEN and CDR2 SYDVKM. The CDR3 contains 16 residues.

The chain has TRBV27 and TRBJ2-1, with D maybe TRBD2 (5 bases). The CDR3 loop spans 21 amino acids. The germline V gene encodes CDR1 MNHEY and CDR2 SMNVEV (reference sequence). Trimming cost V 2 bases and J 0 bases, with 26 bases left between them. DNA of the CDR3: TGTGCCAGCAGTTTAGGAGGACGGTCTCCCCACGCACAACGCTCCTACAATGAGCAGTTCTTC. Its translation is CASSLGGRSPHAQRSYNEQFF.

The chain couples TRBV5-1 to TRBJ1-1, with D possibly matching TRBD1 (5 bases). The CDR3 runs 13 residues. V dropped 0 bases and J dropped 4 bases, with 7 bases sitting between them. Germline V gene data show CDR1 as SGHRS and CDR2 as YFSETQ. CDR3 nucleotide sequence: TGCGCCAGCAGCTTGGAAAGGGGCACTGAAGCTTTCTTT. Amino acids: CASSLERGTEAFF.

This clone was found once. The chain joins TRBV12-3 or TRBV12-4 to TRBJ2-7, with D possibly matching TRBD2 (5 bases). The CDR3 extends over 13 amino acids. Trimming shortened V by 4 bases and J by 5 bases, and 12 bases separated the two germline ends. The CDR3 DNA reads TGTGCCAGCAGTTGGTCGGGGAGCGACGAGCAGTACTTC. Translating gives CASSWSGSDEQYF.

This chain links TRBV4-2 with TRBJ1-4; 7 positions agree with TRBD1. Germline CDR1 and CDR2: LGHNA and YNFKEQ. V was clipped by 0 bases and J by 8 bases; unmatched bases: 9. The CDR3 is made up of 16 amino acids. The CDR3 DNA reads TGTGCCAGCAGCCAAGATTTGAAGGGGGCTCGCGAAAAACTGTTTTTT. Its translation is CASSQDLKGAREKLFF.

The chain combines TRBV14 with TRBJ2-3, with 11 bases that match TRBD1. CDR3 length: 15 residues. V lost 3 bases to trimming and J lost 4 bases; unmatched junction nucleotides: 3. From germline, CDR1 is SGHDN and CDR2 FVKESK. CDR3: CASSQDRGRADTQYF. The DNA for the CDR3 is TGTGCCAGCAGCCAGGACAGGGGGCGGGCAGATACGCAGTATTTT.

Only one count was recorded for this clone. This chain uses TRBV18 with TRBJ1-6; no clear D gene. CDR1 KGHSH and CDR2 LQKENI come from the germline V gene. The CDR3 has 17 residues. V lost 6 bases to trimming and J lost 0 bases, with 15 bases between them. CDR3 sequence reads: CASSRFEASSYNSPLHF. The CDR3 DNA follows: TGTGCCAGCTCCCGTTTCGAGGCTAGCTCCTATAATTCACCCCTCCACTTT.

The V gene is TRBV7-3, the J gene TRBJ2-5; the D gene is possibly TRBD1 (6 bases). The CDR3 is 14 residues long. The germline gives CDR1 SGHTA, CDR2 FQGTGA. Trimming cost V 5 bases and J 1 base, with 11 bases left between them. CDR3 protein: CASSRRGGQETQYF. CDR3 DNA: TGTGCCAGCAGCAGGAGAGGGGGCCAAGAGACCCAGTACTTC.

This clone was seen only once. The chain links TRBV21-1 to TRBJ2-3; the table gives TRBD1 as D, unverified against the DNA. TRBV21-1 is given as a pseudogene. The CDR3 runs 14 residues. The CDR3 DNA sequence: TGTGCCAGCAGAGGACAGGGAGGGCCAGATACGCAGTATTTT. Translation: CASRGQGGPDTQYF.

The chain uses TRBV28 and TRBJ2-7; perhaps TRBD2 as D (6 bases). Germline V gene sequence: CDR1 MDHEN, CDR2 SYDVKM. Between the trimmed V and J ends, which lost 6 bases and 7 bases, there was a span of 19 bases. The CDR3 is 14 residues long. The CDR3 reads CASSPPGRNREQYF. The DNA of the CDR3 is TGTGCCAGCAGCCCCCCGGGGAGGAATAGGGAGCAGTACTTC.

A word on this clone: A read error may produce the germline difference seen at one junction end. V and J are TRBV27 and TRBJ1-1, with D unclear. The CDR3 contains 13 residues. Germline V lookup: CDR1 MNHEY, CDR2 SMNVEV (reference sequence). CDR3 in DNA: TGTGCCAGCAGTTTAAGGGAGAACACTGAGGCTTTCTTT. This encodes CASSLRENTEAFF.

The rearrangement joins TRBV5-1 to TRBJ2-1, with D possibly TRBD1 on 7 matching bases. Germline CDR1 SGHRS, CDR2 YFSETQ. Trimming took 7 bases from V and 0 from J, leaving 14 bases between them. The CDR3 is 15 residues long. As DNA, the CDR3 is TGCGCCAGCGTCCTGCAGGGGGGCTCCTACAATGAGCAGTTCTTC. Translation gives CASVLQGGSYNEQFF.

This chain connects TRBV19 to TRBJ1-1; D is undetermined. Per germline, CDR1 LNHDA and CDR2 SQIVND (reference sequence). This CDR3 contains 14 residues. Trimming cost V 3 bases and J 2 bases, with 10 bases left between them. In nucleotides, the CDR3 is TGTGCCAGTAGTATCCGAAGAACTAACACTGAAGCTTTCTTT. It specifies CASSIRRTNTEAFF.

The CDR3 is CASSILAYSYNEQFF. The CDR3 DNA follows: TGTGCCAGTAGTATACTAGCTTACTCCTACAATGAGCAGTTCTTC. The chain combines TRBV19 with TRBJ2-1; a possible D gene is TRBD2 (5 bases). V lost 2 bases to trimming and J lost 0 bases, with 8 bases between them. This CDR3 contains 15 residues. CDR1 and CDR2 from the germline V gene are LNHDA and SQIVND (reference sequence).

The V gene is TRBV11-2, the J gene TRBJ1-3, with 7 nucleotides matching TRBD1. CDR3 length: 15 residues. J gave up 3 bases and V 4 bases, and 6 bases lay outside the gene matches. Germline assignment: CDR1 SGHAT and CDR2 FQNNGV. Written as DNA, the CDR3 is TGTGCCAGCAGCTCCATTACAGGGGATGGAAACACCATATATTTT. Translated, it gives CASSSITGDGNTIYF.

The chain carries TRBV3-1 (or the pseudogene TRBV3-2) and TRBJ2-7; TRBD2 might be the D (6 bases). V dropped 6 bases and J dropped 0 bases, with 15 bases sitting between them. This CDR3 comprises 15 residues. CDR1 LGHDT and CDR2 YNNKEL come from the germline V gene (reference sequence). CDR3 region: CASRGEGTGSYEQYF. CDR3 bases: TGTGCCAGCAGGGGGGAAGGGACTGGCTCCTACGAGCAGTACTTC.

The rearrangement links TRBV5-1 to TRBJ2-1, with D maybe TRBD1 (6 bases). Germline V gene lookup returns CDR1 SGHRS and CDR2 YFSETQ. V lost 4 bases to trimming and J lost 1 base, with 12 bases between them. This CDR3 has 15 amino acids. In nucleotides, the CDR3 is TGCGCCAGCAGCCCGGACAGCGTATCCTACAATGAGCAGTTCTTC. Residues: CASSPDSVSYNEQFF.

The J gene is TRBJ1-1, the V gene TRBV18, with D unresolved. This CDR3 comprises 13 residues. The germline V gene encodes CDR1 KGHSH and CDR2 LQKENI. V gave up 0 bases and J gave up 2 bases, with 4 bases separating them. The CDR3: CASSPPTNTEAFF. The CDR3 nucleotides read TGTGCCAGCTCACCACCCACTAACACTGAAGCTTTCTTT.

The chain has TRBV30 and TRBJ1-1, with TRBD1 matching over 7 bases. With 0 bases clipped from V and 4 bases from J, the junction kept 5 bases outside the gene matches. CDR3 length equals 14 residues. Looked up from germline, CDR1 is GTSNPN and CDR2 is SVGIG (reference sequence). The CDR3 here is CAWSVGGGGTEAFF. CDR3 sequence (DNA): TGTGCCTGGAGTGTAGGGGGCGGAGGCACTGAAGCTTTCTTT.

This clone was picked up a small number of times. CDR3 region: CAWSNRVLTFF. As DNA, the CDR3 is TGTGCCTGGAGTAACAGGGTTCTGACTTTCTTT. The chain carries TRBV30 and TRBJ1-1, with a weak D call TRBD1 (6 bases). Germline-derived CDR1 and CDR2 are GTSNPN and SVGIG (reference sequence). CDR3 length: 11 residues. Trimming took 2 bases from V and 12 from J, leaving 13 bases between them.

In nucleotides, the CDR3 is TGTGCCTGGAGTTTTGGACACTCCCAGCCCCAGCATTTT. Translating it yields CAWSFGHSQPQHF. This chain uses TRBV30 with TRBJ1-5; TRBD1 might be the D (5 bases). The CDR3 length is 13 residues. Germline CDR1 is GTSNPN and CDR2 is SVGIG (reference sequence). V was clipped by 2 bases and J by 7 bases, with 12 bases between them.

This chain joins TRBV12-5 and TRBJ1-2; 7 nucleotides match TRBD1. Trimming cost V 6 bases and J 2 bases; bases outside gene matches: 12. This CDR3 region has 16 residues. Per the germline V gene, CDR1 is LGHNT and CDR2 is FRNRAP. The CDR3 bases are TGTGCTAGTGGCCCGCCCGGCCGGGACAGCAACTATGGCTACACCTTC. Its protein product is CASGPPGRDSNYGYTF.